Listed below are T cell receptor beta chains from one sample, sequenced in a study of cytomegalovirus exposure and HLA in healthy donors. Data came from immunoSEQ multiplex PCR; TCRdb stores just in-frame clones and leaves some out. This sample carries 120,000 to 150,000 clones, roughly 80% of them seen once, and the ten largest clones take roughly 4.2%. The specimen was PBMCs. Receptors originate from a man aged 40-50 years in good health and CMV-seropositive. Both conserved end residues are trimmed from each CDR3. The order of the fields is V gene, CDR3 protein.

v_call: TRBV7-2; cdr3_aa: ASRIGDIQY
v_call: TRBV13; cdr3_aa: ASSSSTGGSYNEQF
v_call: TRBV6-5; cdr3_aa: ASSYGHPGETQY
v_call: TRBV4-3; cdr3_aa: ASSQDWRVTDTQY
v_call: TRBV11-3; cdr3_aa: ASKGQGSYEQY
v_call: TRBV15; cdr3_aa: ATSRDPGNAGNTIY
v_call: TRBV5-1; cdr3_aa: ASSLGRGGGSYEQY
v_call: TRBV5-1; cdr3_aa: ASSLAEGSGGGYEQY
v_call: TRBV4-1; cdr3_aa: ASSLRTSGRLGEQF
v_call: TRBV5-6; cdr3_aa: ASSWAGTQQY
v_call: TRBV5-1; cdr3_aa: ASSLGTGEGEQY
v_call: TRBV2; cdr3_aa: ASLSPELSYEQY
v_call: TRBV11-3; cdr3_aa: ASSLGTSGGVYEQY
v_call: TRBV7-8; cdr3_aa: ASSLTTGGVSYEQY
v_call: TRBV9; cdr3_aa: ASSVAGREGYTEAF
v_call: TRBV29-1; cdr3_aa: SVDGDRGGYT
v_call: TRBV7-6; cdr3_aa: ASSLGAGTSVSYEQY
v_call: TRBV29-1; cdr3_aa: SVAGQGGNNEQF
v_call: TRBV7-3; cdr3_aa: ASSFGQAYEQY
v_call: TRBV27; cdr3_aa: ASRQLNTEAF
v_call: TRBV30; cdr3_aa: AWSSGQPPRGNQPQH
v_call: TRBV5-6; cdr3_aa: ASSLQTTGRRGYT
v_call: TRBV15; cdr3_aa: ATSSHGAGYGYT
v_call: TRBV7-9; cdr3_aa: SSGETGGNYGYT
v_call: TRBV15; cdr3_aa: ATSRDRDRGQPQH
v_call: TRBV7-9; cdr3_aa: ASGYGFEEKETQY
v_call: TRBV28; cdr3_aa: ASSRSGQGARGYT
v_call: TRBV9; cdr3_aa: ASSVGVVVADKDYGYT
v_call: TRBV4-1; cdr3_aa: ASRWMDSKQF
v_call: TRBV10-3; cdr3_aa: AIRPLGSYEQY
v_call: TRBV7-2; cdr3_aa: ASRHTVSSSYEQY
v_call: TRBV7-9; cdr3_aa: ASSSTGSRRPGELF
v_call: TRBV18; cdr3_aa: ASSPQDYYGYT
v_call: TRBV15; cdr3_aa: ATSRDTGLANNSPLH
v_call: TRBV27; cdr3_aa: ASSFIRGNNQPQH
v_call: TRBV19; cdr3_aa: ASSIIGGLDHEQY
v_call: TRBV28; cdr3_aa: ASSPTPTVMSTEAF
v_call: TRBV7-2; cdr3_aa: ASRRTSGSSETQY
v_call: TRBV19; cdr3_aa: ASSSGGETQY
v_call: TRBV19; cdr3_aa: ASSAQWREINYGYT
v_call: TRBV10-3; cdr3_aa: AISESNRVSELGSYEQY
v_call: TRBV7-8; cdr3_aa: ASSLERTGRLETQY
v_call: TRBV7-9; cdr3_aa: ASSLTGTSTDEQY
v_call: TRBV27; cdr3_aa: ASSLRQGLYNEQF
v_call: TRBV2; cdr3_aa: ASSEFTTYGYT
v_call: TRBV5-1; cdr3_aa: ATALGTGGVFGYT
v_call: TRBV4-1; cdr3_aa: ASSQRTPTGHAETQY
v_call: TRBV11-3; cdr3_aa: ASSPQTGNYEQY
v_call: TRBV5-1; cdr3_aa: ASSLAQGAPLDTQY
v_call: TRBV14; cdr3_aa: ASSQDRRDEQY
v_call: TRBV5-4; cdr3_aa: ASSSGGYGGQETQY
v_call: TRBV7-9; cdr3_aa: ASSLQYSPLH
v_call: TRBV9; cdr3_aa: ASSVDVGGVLNEQF